The 21 T cell receptor beta chains below come from one sample, sequenced in a study of cytomegalovirus exposure and HLA in healthy donors. Primers included in the PCR were 60 Vbeta and 13 Jbeta primers. The table came from immunoSEQ multiplex PCR; TCRdb's copy has only in-frame clones and leaves some out. This sample has about 100,000 clones, with roughly 79% found just once. Sequencing input: PBMCs. These receptors were obtained from a man in his forties or fifties in good health and CMV-seronegative.

This chain joins TRBV18 and TRBJ1-3; D remains ambiguous. Germline V lookup: CDR1 KGHSH, CDR2 LQKENI. V lost 3 bases, J lost 0 bases, and 9 bases lay in between. There are 15 residues in the CDR3. The CDR3 DNA is TGTGCCAGCTCACCGGGAGAATTCTCTGGAAACACCATATATTTT. Its protein is CASSPGEFSGNTIYF. The full variable domain, in which reference TRBV18 and TRBJ1-3 provide the parts outside the CDR3, is NAGVMQNPRHLVRRRGQEARLRCSPMKGHSHVYWYRQLPEEGLKFMVYLQKENIIDESGMPKERFSAEFPKEGPSILRIQQVVRGDSAAYFCASSPGEFSGNTIYFGEGSWLTVV.

The chain links TRBV5-1 to TRBJ2-3; 8 bases agree with TRBD2. V lost 4 bases to trimming and J lost 0 bases; unmatched junction nucleotides: 4. The CDR3 is 15 residues long. Germline V lookup: CDR1 SGHRS, CDR2 YFSETQ. DNA for the CDR3: TGCGCCAGCAGCAGCATAGCGGGGAGCACAGATACGCAGTATTTT. Protein product: CASSSIAGSTDTQYF.

The chain employs TRBV5-6 and TRBJ2-3; possibly TRBD2 for D (5 bases). CDR3 length: 12 residues. The V end lost 4 bases, the J end lost 4 bases, and 7 bases lay between the germline ends. Germline V gene data show CDR1 as SGHDT and CDR2 as YYEEEE. The CDR3 is CASSGAADTQYF. CDR3 DNA sequence: TGTGCCAGCAGCGGAGCGGCAGATACGCAGTATTTT.

The sample holds one count of this clone. V is TRBV25-1 and J is TRBJ2-7; D may be TRBD1 (6 bases). This CDR3 is built from 17 residues. V was shortened by 2 bases and J by 2 bases, with 19 bases between the two germline ends. CDR1 and CDR2 (germline): MGHDK, SYGVNS. CDR3 protein: CASSERSGTTAPYEQYV. CDR3 coding DNA: TGTGCCAGCAGTGAACGATCGGGGACAACCGCCCCCTACGAGCAGTACGTC.

This chain joins TRBV4-3 and TRBJ1-2; D is undetermined. This CDR3 has 15 residues. V was pared by 0 bases and J by 5 bases, with 13 bases between. Germline V gene lookup returns CDR1 LGHNA and CDR2 YSLEER. The DNA for the CDR3 is TGCGCCAGCAGCCAAGATTCTTGGGCCCTTTATGGCTACACCTTC. Protein product: CASSQDSWALYGYTF.

For this clone: An end of the junction does not agree with germline; a read error may underlie this. This chain joins TRBV7-9 and TRBJ2-3; perhaps TRBD1 as D (6 bases). This CDR3 spans 15 amino acids. The germline V gene encodes CDR1 SEHNR and CDR2 FQNEAQ (reference sequence). The CDR3 spells CSSSLMGQSTDTQYF. CDR3 sequence (DNA): TGTTCCAGCAGCTTAATGGGACAAAGCACAGATACGCAGTATTTT.

The chain links TRBV27 to TRBJ1-3; D gene uncertain. The CDR3 spans 16 residues. CDR1 MNHEY and CDR2 SMNVEV come from the germline V gene (reference sequence). With 2 bases removed from V and 3 bases from J, the gap between germline ends came to 14 bases. The DNA of the CDR3 is TGTGCCAGCAGTTTAGTCGCGGGTTCTCTTGGAAACACCATATATTTT. Encoded protein: CASSLVAGSLGNTIYF.

This chain joins TRBV28 and TRBJ2-1, with a weak D call TRBD1 (6 bases). The V end was cut by 4 bases, the J end by 8 bases, with 15 bases between. This CDR3 is built from 14 residues. Germline CDR1 is MDHEN and CDR2 is SYDVKM. CDR3 sequence: CASSSDPQGYEQFF. The CDR3 bases are TGTGCCAGCAGTTCCGACCCACAGGGCTATGAGCAGTTCTTC. Filled out from reference TRBV28 and TRBJ2-1, the complete variable domain reads DVKVTQSSRYLVKRTGEKVFLECVQDMDHENMFWYRQDPGLGLRLIYFSYDVKMKEKGDIPEGYSVSREKKERFSLILESASTNQTSMYLCASSSDPQGYEQFFGPGTRLTVL.

The chain joins TRBV6-5 to TRBJ1-2, with D maybe TRBD1 (6 bases). Germline CDR1 is MNHEY and CDR2 is SVGAGI. The V gene lost 0 bases and the J gene lost 6 bases, with 8 bases spanning the gap. The CDR3 is 13 residues long. Here the CDR3 reads CASSYSAGDGYTF. CDR3 DNA: TGTGCCAGCAGTTACTCGGCAGGGGATGGCTACACCTTC.

The chain recombines TRBV10-2 with TRBJ2-7; D not certain. The CDR3 loop spans 11 amino acids. The germline V gene has CDR1 WSHSY and CDR2 SAAADI. The CDR3 DNA follows: TGCCCCAGCCGCAACCGAGGCGAGCAGTACGTC. Its protein is CPSRNRGEQYV.

Comment on this clone: At one boundary the junction diverges from the germline segment, which might be a read error. The chain is built from TRBV2 and TRBJ2-7; TRBD2 aligns across 13 bases. Germline CDR1 SNHLY, CDR2 FYNNEI. CDR3 length: 15 residues. The CDR3 loop is CASSGTSGAIYGQYF. The CDR3 DNA reads as TGTGCCAGCAGCGGGACTAGCGGGGCCATCTACGGGCAGTACTTC.

The V gene is TRBV6-5, the J gene TRBJ2-2; TRBD2 matches 7 bases. Germline CDR1 and CDR2: MNHEY and SVGAGI. V shed 6 bases, J shed 7 bases, and the junction held 8 bases outside the gene matches. The CDR3 extends over 14 amino acids. In DNA, the CDR3 is TGTGCCAGCAGGGGGAGGGTGAGGATCGGGGAGCTGTTTTTT. Translating gives CASRGRVRIGELFF.

This clone was seen only a few times. The gene calls are TRBV6-5 and TRBJ1-2; no firm D call. Trimming shortened V by 5 bases and J by 2 bases, and 6 bases separated the two germline ends. The CDR3 spans 12 residues. CDR1 is MNHEY and CDR2 is SVGAGI in the germline V gene. CDR3 sequence: CASSTENYGYTF. For the CDR3, the DNA is TGTGCCAGCAGTACAGAAAACTATGGCTACACCTTC.

The genes are TRBV6-1 and TRBJ1-4; 10 bases align to TRBD1. Trimming removed 5 bases from V and 7 bases from J; junction bases left unmatched: 7. CDR1 MNHNS and CDR2 SASEGT come from the germline V gene. The CDR3 is 15 amino acids. The CDR3 bases are TGTGCCAGCAGTTTGGGGACAGGGGTTGTTGAAAAACTGTTTTTT. Its protein is CASSLGTGVVEKLFF.

The rearrangement links TRBV4-3 to TRBJ2-4; D is possibly TRBD2 (7 bases). Trimming cost V 1 base and J 7 bases, with 11 bases left between them. Per the germline V gene, CDR1 is LGHNA and CDR2 is YSLEER. The CDR3 runs to 14 residues. The CDR3 spells CASSQAGEGNIQYF. Here the CDR3 DNA reads TGCGCCAGCAGCCAAGCAGGGGAGGGCAACATTCAGTACTTC.

The chain links TRBV18 to TRBJ2-7; 8 bases align to TRBD1. The CDR3 totals 15 residues. The germline CDR1 and CDR2 sequences are KGHSH and LQKENI. Germline trimming cut 5 bases from V and 4 bases from J; bases unmatched to any gene: 10. The CDR3 protein is CASSKGTGPPYEQYV. The CDR3 DNA follows: TGTGCCAGCTCAAAGGGGACAGGTCCCCCATACGAGCAGTACGTC.

This rearrangement joins TRBV15 to TRBJ2-5; maybe TRBD2 (6 bases). The last part of the DNA fits TRBJ2-7 better; the J call may be wrong. CDR1 is LNHNV, CDR2 YYDKDF, per germline (reference sequence). The CDR3 contains 15 residues. CDR3 in amino acids: CATSRAKGGPYEQYF. In nucleotides, the CDR3 is TGTGCCACCAGCAGAGCGAAGGGAGGACCCTACGAGCAGTACTTC.

A remark on this clone: One junction end does not reproduce the germline sequence, and a read error may be involved. This rearrangement joins TRBV7-9 to TRBJ2-5, with TRBD2 matching 7 bases. Germline V gives CDR1 SEHNR, CDR2 FQNEAQ (reference sequence). The CDR3 extends over 18 amino acids. CDR3 residues: CSSSLEAVGRGSQETQYF. The CDR3 DNA reads as TGTTCCAGCAGCTTAGAAGCCGTCGGGCGGGGGAGCCAAGAGACCCAGTACTTC.

The chain carries TRBV5-8 and TRBJ2-5; a possible D gene is TRBD1 (6 bases). TRBJ2-7 explains the end of the DNA better; the J call may be wrong. Germline values: CDR1 SGHTS, CDR2 YDEGEE. The CDR3 consists of 16 residues. The CDR3 DNA is TGTGCCAGCAGCTTGGATCACCGTACAGGGTTGGGCGAGCAGTACTTC. Translating gives CASSLDHRTGLGEQYF.

The gene calls are TRBV6-1 and TRBJ2-4; 8 bases are shared with TRBD1. J gave up 0 bases and V 10 bases, and 2 bases lay outside the gene matches. Germline V gene data show CDR1 as MNHNS and CDR2 as SASEGT. CDR3 size: 13 residues. The DNA of the CDR3 is TGTGCCACAGGGGGCCTAGCCAAAAACATTCAGTACTTC. Amino acid sequence: CATGGLAKNIQYF.

This chain connects TRBV21-1 to TRBJ2-3; no check of the table's D call, TRBD1, against the DNA was made. TRBV21-1 corresponds to a pseudogene. This CDR3 has 14 residues. The CDR3 loop is CASSKDQGADTQYF. The CDR3 region has the DNA TGTGCCAGCAGCAAAGACCAGGGTGCAGATACGCAGTATTTT.